This T cell receptor (beta chain) derives from a study of blood T cells in healthy people across ages. CDR1 is SGHRS and CDR2 is YFSETQ in the germline V gene. The J segment lost 5 bases and the V segment lost 0 bases, leaving 4 bases of the junction unmatched. The CDR3 covers 15 residues. The authors ran a second PCR of about 7 to 11 cycles using a sample-barcoded 5' primer and a J-beta primer mix. TCRdb re-analysed the 5' RACE reads in MiXCR, keeping a single row per CDR3 protein. This table has hundreds of thousands of distinct CDR3 sequences, roughly 44% appearing once. The chain is built from TRBV5-1 and TRBJ2-5, with 10 bases matching TRBD1. This TCR derives from a man in his sixties in good health. The sequenced material came from blood. The DNA of the CDR3 is TGCGCCAGCAGCTTGGGGACAGGGGGTCGCGAGACCCAGTACTTC. It encodes CASSLGTGGRETQYF.